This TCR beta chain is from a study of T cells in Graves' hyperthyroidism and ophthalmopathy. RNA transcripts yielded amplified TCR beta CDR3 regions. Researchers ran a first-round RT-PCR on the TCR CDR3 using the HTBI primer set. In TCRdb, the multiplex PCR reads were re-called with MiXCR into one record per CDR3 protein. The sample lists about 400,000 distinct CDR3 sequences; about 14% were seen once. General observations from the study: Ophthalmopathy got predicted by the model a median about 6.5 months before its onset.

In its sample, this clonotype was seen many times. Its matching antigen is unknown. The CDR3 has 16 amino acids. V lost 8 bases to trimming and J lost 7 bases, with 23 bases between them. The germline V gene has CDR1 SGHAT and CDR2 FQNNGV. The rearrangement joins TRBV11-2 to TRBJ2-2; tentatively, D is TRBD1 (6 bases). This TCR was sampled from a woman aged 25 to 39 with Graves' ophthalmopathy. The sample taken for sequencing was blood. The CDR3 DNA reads TGTGCCAGCTTGCCTCACAGGGCCCCGGGCCTCGGGGAGCTGTTTTTT. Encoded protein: CASLPHRAPGLGELFF.